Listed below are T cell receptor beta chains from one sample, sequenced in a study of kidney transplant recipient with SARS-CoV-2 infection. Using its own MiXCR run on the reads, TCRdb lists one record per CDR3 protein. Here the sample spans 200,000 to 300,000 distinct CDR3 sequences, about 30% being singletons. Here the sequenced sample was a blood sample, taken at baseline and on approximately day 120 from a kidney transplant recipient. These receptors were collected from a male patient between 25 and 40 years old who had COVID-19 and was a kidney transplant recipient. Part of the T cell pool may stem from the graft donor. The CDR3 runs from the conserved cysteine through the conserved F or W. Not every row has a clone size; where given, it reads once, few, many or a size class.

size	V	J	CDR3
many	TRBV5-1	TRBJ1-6	CASSLELQGSYNSPLHF
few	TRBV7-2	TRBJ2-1	CASSLVTGTYNEQFF
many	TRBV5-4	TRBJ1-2	CASRARVPGKTYGYTF
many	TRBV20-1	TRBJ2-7	CSAGGQEPYEQYF
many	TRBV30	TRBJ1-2	CAWRGGQGISGYTF
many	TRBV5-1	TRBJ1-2	CASCLPSVRKTYGYTF
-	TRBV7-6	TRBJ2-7	CASSLSEQNYGQYF
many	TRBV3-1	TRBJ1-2	CASSGPGTLRKTYGYTF
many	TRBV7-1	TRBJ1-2	CASSIVTHEGKTYGYTF
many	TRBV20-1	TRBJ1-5	CSARRGRGYSNQPQHF
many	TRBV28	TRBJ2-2	CASSTPGSNTGELFF
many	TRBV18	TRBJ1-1	CASSGTADLNTEAFF
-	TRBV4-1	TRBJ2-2	CASSPLGPIFGGGDTGELFF
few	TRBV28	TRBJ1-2	CAIRRGGRGYTF
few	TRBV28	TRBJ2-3	CASSSSWGGRSTDTQYF
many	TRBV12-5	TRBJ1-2	CASGAVRLQGKTYGYTF
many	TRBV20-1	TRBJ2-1	CSAGRLAGLVEQFF
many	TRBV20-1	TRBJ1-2	CSTPGDYGYTF
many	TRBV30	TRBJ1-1	CAWTGGNTEAFF
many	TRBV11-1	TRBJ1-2	CASSATAKAGKTYGYTF
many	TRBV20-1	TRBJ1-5	CSAFGGTGTENNQPQHF
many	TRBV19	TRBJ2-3	CASSTRDYRYAQYF
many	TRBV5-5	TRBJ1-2	CASSLGGIRGYTF
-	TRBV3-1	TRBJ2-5	CANSGKTPISFSETQYF
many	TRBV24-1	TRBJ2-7	CATSDWGQGWRPYEQYF
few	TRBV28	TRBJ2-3	CASSFRWTSGITDTQYF
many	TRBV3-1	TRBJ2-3	CASSQAGGSYWDTQYF
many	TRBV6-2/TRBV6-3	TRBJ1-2	CASSPELCIGKTYGYTF
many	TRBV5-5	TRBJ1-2	CASANGVSRKTYGYTF
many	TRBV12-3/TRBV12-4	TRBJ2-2	CASSFRGLTSGGNTGELFF
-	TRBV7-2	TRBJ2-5	CASSRDRLETQYF
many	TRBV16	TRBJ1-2	CASSWGMVVRKTYGYTF
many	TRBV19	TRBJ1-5	CASTRTGGESNQPQHF
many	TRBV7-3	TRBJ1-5	CASSPYGTGENQPQHF
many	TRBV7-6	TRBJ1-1	CASSGQGENTEAFF
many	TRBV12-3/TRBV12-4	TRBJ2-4	CASSFSTAKNIQYF